This TCR beta chain was identified in a study of vaccination and CD4 T cells after COVID-19 (dated by TCRdb to between 2021 and 2024). In terms of the full investigation: Convalescent patients had a positive SARS-CoV-2 result on nasal swab PCR, and of these patients, fewer than ten had mild disease and one had severe disease. The convalescent cohort included six males and four females, with two Hispanic individuals, seven Caucasians, two Asians and one multiracial person. Two doses of either the Pfizer-BioNTech BNT162b2 vaccine (n=8) or the Moderna mRNA-1273 vaccine (n=2) were administered to participants. Post-COVID blood samples were collected from convalescent patients a median of about 92 days after diagnosis, with a range of roughly 35 to 170 days. Post-vaccine blood samples were taken a median of 72 days after the second vaccine dose, with a range of 14 to 241 days. Overlapping spike peptide pools from SARS-CoV-2 and from the common cold coronaviruses HCoV-NL63, HCoV-OC43 and HCoV-229E were used as culture stimuli. Control cultures received a CEFX viral epitope pool as the positive control, an HIV-1 Nef peptide pool as the negative control, or no peptide. In around 10 COVID-19 convalescent patients and a few infection-naive healthy vaccine recipients, researchers compared the spike-specific CD4+ TCR repertoire from before mRNA vaccination with the repertoire from after.

The full study reports these points: Although the median number of SARS-CoV-2-reactive clonotypes went up from roughly 22 after infection to 30 to 45 after vaccination, the increase was not significant. Nearly all vaccine-specific clones in convalescent patients (304 of 307) were mono-reactive for SARS-CoV-2 spike rather than cross-reactive with common cold coronaviruses. Only a relatively small number of convalescent patients were included in the study, and early timepoints following natural infection were not analyzed. In convalescent patients, a median roughly 88% of post-vaccine SARS-CoV-2-reactive clones were detected only after vaccination, suggesting vaccine-specific priming.

Libraries were prepared through PCR. DNA from cultured CD4+ T cells was subjected to TCR sequencing with the Oncomine TCR Beta short-read assay at the Johns Hopkins FTIC core. The QIAamp micro DNA kit was used to extract genomic DNA from the cultured CD4+ T cells. Oncomine TCR Beta libraries made from cultured CD4+ T cells were pooled using unique dual indexes and sequenced on an Illumina iSeq 100. Per the authors' processing: Non-productive sequences were filtered out, and CDR3s that did not start with C, did not end with F or W, or were shorter than 7 amino acids were discarded. The MANAFEST web application identified antigen-specific clonotypes by comparing peptide-stimulated wells against reference wells and other culture wells. Positive clones required FDR below 0.05, an odds ratio above 5, and productive frequency above 0.1% in at least two of three replicate wells. A clonotype was classed as cross-reactive if the clonotype showed significant expansion both in SARS-CoV-2 spike wells and in at least one common cold coronavirus spike condition. Similarity between CDR3 sequences was evaluated in R version 3.6.1 using Levenshtein distances (stringdist) and unrooted phylogenetic trees (ape). TCRdb applied fastp at Q25 and MiXCR to the public reads, then kept only in-frame beta chains. CDR3 protein duplicates are merged, each entry listing the most common genes and DNA. It is TCRdb's table, rather than the study itself, that gives the V and J calls and clone size. The sample records about 19,000 distinct CDR3 sequences, about half of which are singletons. The biggest ten clones account for roughly 2.5% of the sample.

Explained via the paper, the treatment or condition label denotes: approximately 9-day PBMC culture with coronavirus spike peptide pools or control peptides (ViraFEST assay). To expand antigen-specific T cells with peptide pools and then pick out the expanded clonotypes through TCR sequencing, the study relied on the ViraFEST assay. The positive SARS-CoV-2 PCR tests of the convalescent patients were dated from March to December 2020, before the Alpha, Beta and Delta variants emerged in the United States. Approximately 2.1 million PBMCs per well were cultured in IMDM with roughly 5% human AB serum and roughly 10 IU/ml IL-2, plus 10 ug/ml peptide pools. Half of the culture medium was replaced with fresh IL-2-containing medium on days 3 and 7. CD4+ T cells were isolated after less than twelve days of culture through negative selection using the EasySep CD4+ T cell isolation kit. Ficoll-Paque Plus gradient centrifugation was used to isolate PBMCs from whole blood, and the isolated PBMCs were then either used fresh or cryopreserved at -140C. Triplicate wells were generally used for each culture condition.

A note on this clonotype: The antigen it binds to is not known. Base quality data are lacking; no much larger clone is found one base away.

The source of this sequence is a human donor who had recovered from COVID-19. The input for sequencing was CD4+ T cells from blood, cultured in vitro, taken after SARS-CoV-2 vaccination.

The CDR3 protein sequence reads: CAISGVNQPQHF. The nucleotide sequence is TGTGCCATCAGTGGGGTCAATCAGCCCCAGCATTTT. The sequence links TRBV10-3 to TRBJ1-5; the D gene remains uncertain. The CDR3 runs 12 residues from the cysteine to the phenylalanine. CDR3 DNA is the only sequence kept; it has 36 bases, read in frame from the first base. Relative to germline, V is 4 bases shorter and J is 3 bases shorter, with 4 bases between their ends. Via the germline V gene, CDR1 is ENHRY and CDR2 SYGVKD.